This T cell receptor (beta chain) is drawn from a study of cytomegalovirus exposure and HLA in healthy donors. Study observations and caveats: Among CMV-associated TCR beta chains, most appeared HLA-restricted in a later analysis. Being productive about 90% or about 30% of the time was typical of most TCR beta V segments in an earlier analysis.

PCR used 60 Vbeta primers and 13 Jbeta primers. The authors' processing: The authors later counted 70 million to 85 million unique TCR beta chains, 8.5 million to 13 million of them shared. Only in-frame clones appear in the TCRdb table, and some are missing; sequencing was by immunoSEQ multiplex PCR. For V, J and clone size, that table is used; D and trimming come from the DNA. The sample shows 100,000 to 150,000 clones, about three quarters of them seen only once. A note on this clone: Its antigen is as yet unknown.

The CDR3 is 12 residues long. The ends were cut back, 7 bases at V and 2 bases at J, with 8 bases in the middle. Germline-derived CDR1 and CDR2 are MNHEY and SVGAGI. The origin of this receptor is a man in his fifties or sixties in good health and CMV-seronegative. The chain employs TRBV6-5 and TRBJ1-1; D is uncertain. The sequencing input was PBMCs. This chain's CDR3 is CASTGRNTEAFF. The CDR3 coding sequence is TGTGCCAGCACCGGGAGAAACACTGAAGCTTTCTTT.